Below, 5 T cell receptor beta chains from the same sample are listed, as sequenced in a study of CD8+CD57+ T cells in acquired aplastic anemia. Patients sequenced had flow cytometry evidence of CD8+CD57+ cell expansion. Genomic DNA templated the TCR beta VDJ and CDR3 profiling. MiXCR, applied by TCRdb to the reads, yields one record per CDR3 protein. This sample has about 250,000 distinct CDR3 sequences, with 40% to 50% found just once. The sequenced sample consisted of sorted CD4+, CD8+, or CD8+CD57+ T cells (not recorded which) from PBMCs. The origin of the receptors is a human donor with aplastic anemia.

This sequence joins TRBV19 and TRBJ1-6; 7 nucleotides match TRBD1. The J segment lost 7 bases and the V segment lost 6 bases, leaving 9 bases of the junction unmatched. The CDR3 sequence is 15 residues long. From germline, CDR1 is LNHDA and CDR2 SQIVND (reference sequence). The DNA of the CDR3 is TGTGCCAGTAGAGACAGGGAAGGCAACAATTCACCCCTCCACTTT. Its translation is CASRDREGNNSPLHF.

This clonotype occurred a few times. The chain links TRBV4-3 to TRBJ1-2, with D perhaps matching TRBD1 (5 bases). The V end was cut by 0 bases, the J end by 5 bases, with 7 bases between. The CDR3 sequence is 13 residues long. CDR1 LGHNA and CDR2 YSLEER come from the germline V gene. The CDR3 spells CASSQDRGYGYTF. Written as DNA, the CDR3 is TGCGCCAGCAGCCAAGATCGGGGGTATGGCTACACCTTC.

This clonotype was recorded at least ten times. The chain links TRBV6-4 to TRBJ1-1; 8 bases align to TRBD1. Trimming took 4 bases from V and 5 from J; bases not matched to a gene: 3. The CDR3 sequence is 13 residues long. Per germline, CDR1 MRHNA and CDR2 SNTAGT. The CDR3 nucleotides are TGTGCCAGCAGTGCAGGGGGCAGGACTGAAGCTTTCTTT. The encoded protein is CASSAGGRTEAFF.

This clonotype was recorded many times. This chain connects TRBV9 to TRBJ2-2; D possibly corresponds to TRBD1 (5 bases). Germline CDR1 and CDR2: SGDLS and YYNGEE. Between the trimmed V and J ends, which lost 2 bases and 1 base, there was a span of 9 bases. There are 15 residues in the CDR3. The CDR3 coding sequence is TGTGCCAGCAGCGTTCGCGGACAGAACACCGGGGAGCTGTTTTTT. Residues: CASSVRGQNTGELFF.

This clonotype has more than one count but fewer than ten. The chain is built from TRBV27 and TRBJ2-3; a weak D match, TRBD2 (5 bases). Trimming took 4 bases from V and 6 from J, leaving 14 bases between them. CDR3 length: 14 residues. Per the germline V gene, CDR1 is MNHEY and CDR2 is SMNVEV (reference sequence). Written as DNA, the CDR3 is TGTGCCAGCAGTTGGGGAGCAGACGGGGATACGCAGTATTTT. This translates into CASSWGADGDTQYF.